This T cell receptor (beta chain) appears in the sequencing data of a study of blood T cells in healthy people across ages. Study-wide background: About one barcoded beta molecule per two T cells came from capture by template switching.

V was pared by 2 bases and J by 0 bases, with 7 bases between. This CDR3 has 14 residues. Germline-derived CDR1 and CDR2 are PRHDT and FYEKMQ (reference sequence). A second PCR of 7 to 11 cycles used a sample-barcoded 5' primer and a J-beta primer mix. From the 5' RACE reads, TCRdb called clonotypes with MiXCR, one entry per CDR3 protein. The sample has 1 million or so distinct CDR3 sequences, 45% seen once. Individuals who donated were healthy Caucasians from Russia aged 6 to 90. The V and J genes are TRBV13 and TRBJ2-5; no clear D gene. The receptor comes from a woman aged 55-69 years in good health. The source material was blood. This CDR3 reads CASSLSRYQETQYF. CDR3 in DNA: TGTGCCAGCAGCTTAAGCAGGTACCAAGAGACCCAGTACTTC.